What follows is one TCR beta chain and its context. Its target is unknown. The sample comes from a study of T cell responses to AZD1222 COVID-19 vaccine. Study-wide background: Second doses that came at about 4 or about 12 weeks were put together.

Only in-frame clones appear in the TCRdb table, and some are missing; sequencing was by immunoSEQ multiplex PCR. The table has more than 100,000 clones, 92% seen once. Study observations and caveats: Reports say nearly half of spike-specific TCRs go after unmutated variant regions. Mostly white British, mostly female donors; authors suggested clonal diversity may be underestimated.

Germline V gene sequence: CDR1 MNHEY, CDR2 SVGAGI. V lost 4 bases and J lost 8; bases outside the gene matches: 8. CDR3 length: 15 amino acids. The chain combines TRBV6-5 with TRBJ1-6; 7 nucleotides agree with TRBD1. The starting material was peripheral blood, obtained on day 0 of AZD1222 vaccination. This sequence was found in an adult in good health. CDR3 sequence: CASSLQGRRDSPLHF. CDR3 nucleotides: TGTGCCAGCAGTTTACAGGGGCGCAGGGATTCACCCCTCCACTTT.